This T cell receptor (beta chain) is from a study of blood T cell repertoires in COVID-19 (dated by TCRdb to the early 2020s). As for the study more broadly: Samples covering the acute and convalescent phases of COVID-19 were provided by collaborators in the United States, Italy and Spain. Subjects who had been exposed to COVID-19, were actively infected with it, or had recovered from it provided the deeply sampled blood TCRbeta repertoires that made up the dataset. Samples were obtained from the ongoing ImmuneRACE study (first 160 participants) and from over 1,000 subjects provided by 6 global collaborators. Nearly every sample came with metadata listing a de-identified subject ID, COVID-19 status, age in years and sex. The material from the prospective study consisted of cDNA or gDNA derived from T cells, B-cell-depleted T cells, or PBMCs. Where available, HLA class I and class II types were obtained from metadata supplied by the sample provider rather than from assay-based typing. The repertoires were released in a freely available public database meant as a resource for research on the immune response to SARS-CoV-2. Results the study describes overall, beyond this receptor: The amount of clinical and demographic metadata varied by source and participant and was provided uncurated.

The immunoSEQ Assay, a bias-controlled multiplex PCR, was used to amplify TCRbeta CDR3 regions from genomic DNA. As for the authors' bioinformatics: The number of nucleated cells in each sample was estimated by amplification of reference gene primers within the assay. To quantify the absolute abundance of each unique TCRbeta CDR3 rearrangement, sequence reads were collapsed and filtered. For each sample, productive Simpson clonality was calculated as the square root of Simpson's diversity index across productive rearrangements. Entries here come from immuneACCESS through TCRdb and include only in-frame sequences with V and J called. Some clones fail to appear in such tables; in the studies checked, an unresolved V gene covers under half of the shortfall, and the cause of the remainder is unknown. The V and J calls and the clone size are those of that table, but D and trimming were determined from the DNA. Across this sample there are 250,000 to 350,000 clones, with approximately 88% seen only once. The ten biggest clones cover more than 1.1% of the sample.

At one collaborating source in Seattle, patients were enrolled during active infection and were followed longitudinally through the course of disease. The collaborating institutions used their own protocols to collect whole blood in K2EDTA tubes. For TCRbeta analysis, collaborators shipped samples in one of three forms: frozen whole blood, isolated PBMCs, or DNA extracted from either of those sample types. For this clone: The antigen it recognizes is unknown. No base quality information exists; no much larger clone differs at one position.

V loses 0 bases at its end and J loses 5 bases; junction bases beyond the gene matches: 4. The CDR3 spans 14 residues, from the cysteine through the phenylalanine. Only CDR3 DNA remains: 42 bases, in frame from the first base. CDR1 SGHKS and CDR2 YYEKEE are derived from the germline V gene (reference sequence). In this chain, TRBV5-5 is recombined with TRBJ1-1, and TRBD1 aligns with 7 junction nucleotides. Material: peripheral blood. The source of this sequence is a human donor with COVID-19, enrolled during active disease. The donor label of this sample is uncertain. The sequence in DNA is TGTGCCAGCAGCTTGGTCAGGGGGAGGACTGAAGCTTTCTTT. The translation is CASSLVRGRTEAFF.